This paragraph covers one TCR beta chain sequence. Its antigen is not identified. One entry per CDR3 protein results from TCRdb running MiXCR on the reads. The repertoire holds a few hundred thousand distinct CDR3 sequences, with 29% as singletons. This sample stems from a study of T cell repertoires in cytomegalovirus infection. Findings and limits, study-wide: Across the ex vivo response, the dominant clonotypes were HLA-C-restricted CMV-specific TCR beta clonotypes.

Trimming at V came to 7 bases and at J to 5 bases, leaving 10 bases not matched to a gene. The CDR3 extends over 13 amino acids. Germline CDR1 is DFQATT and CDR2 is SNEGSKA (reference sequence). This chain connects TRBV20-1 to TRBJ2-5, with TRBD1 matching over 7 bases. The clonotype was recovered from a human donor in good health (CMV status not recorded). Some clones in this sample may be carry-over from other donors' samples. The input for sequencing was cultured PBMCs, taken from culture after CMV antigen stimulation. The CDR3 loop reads CSVEKGGGETQYF. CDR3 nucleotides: TGCAGTGTCGAGAAAGGGGGCGGGGAGACCCAGTACTTC.